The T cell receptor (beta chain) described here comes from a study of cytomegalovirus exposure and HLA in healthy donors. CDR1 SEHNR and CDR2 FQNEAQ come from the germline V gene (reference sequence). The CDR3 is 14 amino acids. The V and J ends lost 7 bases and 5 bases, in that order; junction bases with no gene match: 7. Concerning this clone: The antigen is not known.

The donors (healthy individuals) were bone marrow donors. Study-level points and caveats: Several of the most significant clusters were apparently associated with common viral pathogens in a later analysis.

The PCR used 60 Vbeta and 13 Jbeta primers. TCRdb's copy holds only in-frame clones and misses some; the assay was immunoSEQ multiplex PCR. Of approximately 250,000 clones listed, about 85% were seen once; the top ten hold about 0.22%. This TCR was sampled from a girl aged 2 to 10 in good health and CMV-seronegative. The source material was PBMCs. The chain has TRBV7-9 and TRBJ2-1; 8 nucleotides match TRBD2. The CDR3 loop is CASNSYGGDNEQFF. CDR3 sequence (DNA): TGTGCCAGCAACTCCTACGGGGGGGACAATGAGCAGTTCTTC.